This T cell receptor beta chain was retrieved from a study of technical replicates of blood from several donors. This table comes from immunoSEQ multiplex PCR, and its TCRdb copy is limited to in-frame clones, with some not included. The repertoire consists of about 60,000 clones, with around 85% occurring once and the leading ten covering about 5.1%. The CDR3 totals 16 residues. CDR1 is LNHNV, CDR2 YYDKDF, per germline (reference sequence). V shed 4 bases and J 6 bases; nucleotides not matched to a gene: 14. This clonotype was obtained from a human donor in good health. Some clones in this sample may be carry-over from other donors' samples. This chain joins TRBV15 and TRBJ1-2; 7 nucleotides agree with TRBD1. Specimen: PBMCs. The CDR3 region has the DNA TGTGCCACCAGCACCCCCCTGGAGACAGGGACCCATGGCTACACCTTC. Translated, it gives CATSTPLETGTHGYTF.